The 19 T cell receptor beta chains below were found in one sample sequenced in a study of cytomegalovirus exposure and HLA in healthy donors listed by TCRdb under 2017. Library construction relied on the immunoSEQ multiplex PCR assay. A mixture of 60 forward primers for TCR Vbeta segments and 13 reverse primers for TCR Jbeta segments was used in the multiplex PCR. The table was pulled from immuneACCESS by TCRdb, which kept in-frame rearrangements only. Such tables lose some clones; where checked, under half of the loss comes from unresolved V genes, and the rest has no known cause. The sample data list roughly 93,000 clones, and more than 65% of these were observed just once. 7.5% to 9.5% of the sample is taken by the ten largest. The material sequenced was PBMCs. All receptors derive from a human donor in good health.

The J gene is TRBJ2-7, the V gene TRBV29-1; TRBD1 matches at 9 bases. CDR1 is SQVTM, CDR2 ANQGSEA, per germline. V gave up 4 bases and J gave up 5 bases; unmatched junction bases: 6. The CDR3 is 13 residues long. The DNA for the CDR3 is TGCAGCGTTGGTGACAGGGGGAAACACGAGCAGTACTTC. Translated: CSVGDRGKHEQYF.

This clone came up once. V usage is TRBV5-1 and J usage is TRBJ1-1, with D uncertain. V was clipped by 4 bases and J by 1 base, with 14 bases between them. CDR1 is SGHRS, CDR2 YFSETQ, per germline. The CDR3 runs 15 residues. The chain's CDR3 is CASSPDDIRNTEAFF. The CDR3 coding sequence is TGCGCCAGCAGCCCGGATGACATCAGGAACACTGAAGCTTTCTTT.

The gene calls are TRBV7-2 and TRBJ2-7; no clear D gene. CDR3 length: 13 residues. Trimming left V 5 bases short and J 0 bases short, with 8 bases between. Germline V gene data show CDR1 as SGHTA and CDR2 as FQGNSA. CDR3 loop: CASSRLGSYEQYF. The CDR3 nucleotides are TGTGCCAGCAGCCGCCTAGGCTCCTACGAGCAGTACTTC.

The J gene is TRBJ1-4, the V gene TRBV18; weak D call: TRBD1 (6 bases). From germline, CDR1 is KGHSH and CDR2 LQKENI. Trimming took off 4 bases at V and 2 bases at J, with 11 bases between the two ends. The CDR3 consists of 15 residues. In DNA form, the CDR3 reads TGTGCCAGCTCACAGGCAGGGGTGACTAATGAAAAACTGTTTTTT. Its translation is CASSQAGVTNEKLFF. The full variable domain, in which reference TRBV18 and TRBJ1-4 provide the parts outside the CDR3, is NAGVMQNPRHLVRRRGQEARLRCSPMKGHSHVYWYRQLPEEGLKFMVYLQKENIIDESGMPKERFSAEFPKEGPSILRIQQVVRGDSAAYFCASSQAGVTNEKLFFGSGTQLSVL.

CDR3 nucleotide sequence: TGCGCCAGCAGCTTGGGGGGCTTTAATGAGCAGTTCTTC. Translation: CASSLGGFNEQFF. The chain couples TRBV5-1 to TRBJ2-1; perhaps TRBD1 as D (5 bases). CDR1 SGHRS and CDR2 YFSETQ come from the germline V gene. The V end lost 0 bases, the J end lost 7 bases, and 8 bases lay between the germline ends. The CDR3 sequence is 13 residues long. Filled out from reference TRBV5-1 and TRBJ2-1, the complete variable domain reads KAGVTQTPRYLIKTRGQQVTLSCSPISGHRSVSWYQQTPGQGLQFLFEYFSETQRNKGNFPGRFSGRQFSNSRSEMNVSTLELGDSALYLCASSLGGFNEQFFGPGTRLTVL.

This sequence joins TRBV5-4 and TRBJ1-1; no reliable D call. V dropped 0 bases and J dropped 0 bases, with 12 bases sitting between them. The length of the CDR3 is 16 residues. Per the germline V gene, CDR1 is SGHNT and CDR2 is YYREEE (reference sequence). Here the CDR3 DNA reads TGTGCCAGCAGCTTGGGACCCCGGGTCTTGAACACTGAAGCTTTCTTT. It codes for CASSLGPRVLNTEAFF.

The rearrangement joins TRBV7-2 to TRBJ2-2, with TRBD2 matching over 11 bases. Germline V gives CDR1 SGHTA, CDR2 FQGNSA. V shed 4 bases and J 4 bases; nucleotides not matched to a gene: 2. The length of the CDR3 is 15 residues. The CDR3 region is CASSSGLAATGELFF. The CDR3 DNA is TGTGCCAGCAGCTCGGGACTAGCGGCCACCGGGGAGCTGTTTTTT.

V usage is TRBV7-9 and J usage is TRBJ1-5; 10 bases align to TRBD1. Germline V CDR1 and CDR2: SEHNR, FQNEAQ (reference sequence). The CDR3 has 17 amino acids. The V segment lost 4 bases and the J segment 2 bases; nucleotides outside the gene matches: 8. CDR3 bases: TGTGCCAGCAGCTATGCCACCGGGACAGGGGGCAATCAGCCCCAGCATTTT. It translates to CASSYATGTGGNQPQHF.

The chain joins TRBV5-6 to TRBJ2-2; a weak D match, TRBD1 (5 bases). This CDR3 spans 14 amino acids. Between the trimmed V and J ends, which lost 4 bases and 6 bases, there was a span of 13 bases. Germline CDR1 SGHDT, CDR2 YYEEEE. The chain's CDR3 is CASSRPTVPGELFF. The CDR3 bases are TGTGCCAGCAGCCGACCGACAGTACCCGGGGAGCTGTTTTTT.

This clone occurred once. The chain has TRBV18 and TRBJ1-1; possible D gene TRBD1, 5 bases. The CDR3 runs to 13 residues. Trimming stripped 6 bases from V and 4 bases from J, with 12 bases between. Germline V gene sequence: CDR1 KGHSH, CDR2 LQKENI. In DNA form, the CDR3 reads TGTGCCAGCTCCTCGAGCGGGGGCACTGAAGCTTTCTTT. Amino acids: CASSSSGGTEAFF.

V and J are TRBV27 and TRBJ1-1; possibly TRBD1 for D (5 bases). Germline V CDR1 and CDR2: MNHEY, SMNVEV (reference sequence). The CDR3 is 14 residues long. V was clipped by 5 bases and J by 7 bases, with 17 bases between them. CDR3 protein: CASSHLERGVEAFF. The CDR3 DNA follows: TGTGCCAGCAGTCACCTGGAGCGGGGGGTTGAAGCTTTCTTT.

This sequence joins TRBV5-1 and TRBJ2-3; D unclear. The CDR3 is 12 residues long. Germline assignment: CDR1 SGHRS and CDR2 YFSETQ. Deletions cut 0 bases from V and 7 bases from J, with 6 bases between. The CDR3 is CASSLGGNTQYF. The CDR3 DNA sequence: TGCGCCAGCAGCTTGGGAGGCAATACGCAGTATTTT. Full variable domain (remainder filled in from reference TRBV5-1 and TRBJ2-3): KAGVTQTPRYLIKTRGQQVTLSCSPISGHRSVSWYQQTPGQGLQFLFEYFSETQRNKGNFPGRFSGRQFSNSRSEMNVSTLELGDSALYLCASSLGGNTQYFGPGTRLTVL.

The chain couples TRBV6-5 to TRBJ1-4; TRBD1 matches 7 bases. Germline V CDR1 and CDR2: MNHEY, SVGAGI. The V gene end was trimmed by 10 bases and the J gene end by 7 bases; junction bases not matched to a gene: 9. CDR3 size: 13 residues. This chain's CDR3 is CATRRGRVEKLFF. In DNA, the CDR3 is TGTGCCACGAGGAGGGGGCGCGTTGAAAAACTGTTTTTT.

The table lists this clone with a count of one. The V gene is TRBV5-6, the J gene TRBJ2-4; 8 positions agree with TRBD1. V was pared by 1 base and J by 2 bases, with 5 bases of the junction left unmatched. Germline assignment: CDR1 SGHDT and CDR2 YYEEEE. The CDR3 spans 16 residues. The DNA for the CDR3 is TGTGCCAGCAGCTTGTTCCAGGGGGCCTCCAAAAACATTCAGTACTTC. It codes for CASSLFQGASKNIQYF.

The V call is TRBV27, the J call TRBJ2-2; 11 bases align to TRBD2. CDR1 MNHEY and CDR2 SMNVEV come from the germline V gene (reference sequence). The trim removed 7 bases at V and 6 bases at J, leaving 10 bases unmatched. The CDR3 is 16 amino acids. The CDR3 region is CASIRLAGLRAGELFF. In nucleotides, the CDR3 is TGTGCCAGCATCCGACTAGCGGGATTGAGGGCCGGGGAGCTGTTTTTT.

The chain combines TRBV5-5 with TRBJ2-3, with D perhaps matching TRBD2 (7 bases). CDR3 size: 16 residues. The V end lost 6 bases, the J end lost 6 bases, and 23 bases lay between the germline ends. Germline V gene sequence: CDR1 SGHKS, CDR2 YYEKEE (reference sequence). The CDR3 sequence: CASTRDVGGGGDTQYF. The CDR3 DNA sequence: TGTGCCAGCACCCGGGACGTGGGAGGGGGAGGGGATACGCAGTATTTT.

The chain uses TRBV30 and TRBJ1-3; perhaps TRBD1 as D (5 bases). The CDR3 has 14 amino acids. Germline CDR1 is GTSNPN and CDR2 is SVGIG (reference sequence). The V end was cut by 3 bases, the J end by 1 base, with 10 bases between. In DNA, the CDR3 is TGTGCCTGGAGGTTTAGACAGTCTGGAAACACCATATATTTT. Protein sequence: CAWRFRQSGNTIYF.

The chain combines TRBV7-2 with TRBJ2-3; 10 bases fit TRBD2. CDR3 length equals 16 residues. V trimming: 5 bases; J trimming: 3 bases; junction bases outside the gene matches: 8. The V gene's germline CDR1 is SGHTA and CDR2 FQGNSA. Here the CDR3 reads CASSPASGSSTDTQYF. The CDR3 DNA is TGTGCCAGCAGCCCGGCTAGCGGGAGTTCTACAGATACGCAGTATTTT.

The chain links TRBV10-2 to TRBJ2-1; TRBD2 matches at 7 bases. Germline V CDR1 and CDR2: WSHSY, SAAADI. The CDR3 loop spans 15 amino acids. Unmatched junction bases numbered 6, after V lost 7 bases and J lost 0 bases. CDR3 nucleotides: TGCGCCAGCAAGGCTAGCGGAAGCTCCTACAATGAGCAGTTCTTC. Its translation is CASKASGSSYNEQFF.